The source of this T cell receptor (beta chain) is a study of T cells in Graves' hyperthyroidism and ophthalmopathy. Points from the study as a whole: Appearing also in blood were most of the thyroid clonotypes expanded above 0.001.

Clinical symptoms, serum thyroxine and TRAb, thyroid ultrasound and orbital computed tomography were used for the diagnoses. Authors of the study amplified TCR beta CDR3 regions from RNA transcripts. First-round RT-PCR of the TCR CDR3 relied on the HTBI primer set. TCRdb reanalysed the multiplex PCR reads using MiXCR and keeps one entry per CDR3 protein. The sample has roughly 500,000 distinct CDR3 sequences; around 42% are singletons. This CDR3 spans 11 amino acids. CDR1 and CDR2 (germline): SQVTM, ANQGSEA. Trimming took off 4 bases at V and 6 bases at J, with 9 bases between the two ends. About this clonotype itself: What it binds is not known.

Sequenced material: peripheral blood or thyroid tissue (not recorded which). This clonotype originated in an adult woman with Graves' disease, either hyperthyroidism or ophthalmopathy (not recorded which). V and J are TRBV29-1 and TRBJ1-2; tentatively, D is TRBD1 (5 bases). In DNA form, the CDR3 reads TGCAGCGTTGTAGGGGCGAATGGCTACACCTTC. Its translation: CSVVGANGYTF.